This TCR beta chain was sequenced during a study of T cell responses to AZD1222 COVID-19 vaccine. Whole-study findings and limits: Elevations in Spike-specific TCR breadth and depth followed administration of two AZD1222 doses. Repertoire sampling happened only post peak T cell response. CD4 TCRs associated with vaccination spanned spike, dominating at 160-218 and 743-854.

The repertoire was sequenced with immunoSEQ multiplex PCR; TCRdb's copy has only in-frame clones and lacks some. This sample yields some 170,000 clones, of which approximately 94% are seen a single time; under 6% belongs to the top ten. In its sample, this clone is medium-sized. Its matching antigen is unknown. The material was peripheral blood, obtained 28 days after the second AZD1222 dose. The receptor was isolated from an adult who received the AZD1222 COVID-19 vaccine.

The CDR3 reads CASSLGADSYEQYF. DNA of the CDR3: TGTGCCAGCAGTCTAGGGGCGGACTCCTACGAGCAGTACTTC. The chain employs TRBV6-5 and TRBJ2-7; maybe TRBD1 (5 bases). CDR3 length: 14 residues. CDR1 is MNHEY and CDR2 is SVGAGI in the germline V gene. The germline V and J ends were trimmed by 5 bases and 0 bases, with 11 bases remaining between them.